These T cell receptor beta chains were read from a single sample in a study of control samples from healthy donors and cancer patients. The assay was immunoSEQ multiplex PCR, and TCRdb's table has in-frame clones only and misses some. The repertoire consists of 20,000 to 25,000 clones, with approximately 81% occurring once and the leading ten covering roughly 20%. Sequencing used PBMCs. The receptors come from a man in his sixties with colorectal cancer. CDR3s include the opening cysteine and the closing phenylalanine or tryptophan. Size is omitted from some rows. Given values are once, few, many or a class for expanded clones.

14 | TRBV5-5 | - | CASAPRLSHNGYTF
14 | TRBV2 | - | CASSVRALGYGYTF
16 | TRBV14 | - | CASSPPDTRTNYGYTF
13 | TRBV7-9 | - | CASSLVPEQEAFF
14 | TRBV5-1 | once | CASSSEGAADTQYF
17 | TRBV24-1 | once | CATSDGGTGARGNEQFF
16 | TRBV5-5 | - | CASSNTGTGVNQPQHF
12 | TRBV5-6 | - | CASSLQGETQHF
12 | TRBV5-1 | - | CASSMLTDEQFF
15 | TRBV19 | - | CASSITGGASETQYF
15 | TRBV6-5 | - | CASRPGGLGYNEQFF
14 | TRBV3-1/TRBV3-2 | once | CASSQGPGNYGYTF
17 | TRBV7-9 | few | CASSIMSGATGANVLTF
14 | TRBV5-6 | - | CASSSTSASYEQYF
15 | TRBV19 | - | CASTPFWQQGYGYTF
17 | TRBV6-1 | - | CASSGRDAGTPNYGYTF
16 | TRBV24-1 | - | CATSDGLGDLTDTQYF
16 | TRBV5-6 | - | CASSPSQAGWSQPQHF
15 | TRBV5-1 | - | CASIETATNTGELFF
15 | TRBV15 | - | CATSRAGQANYGYTF
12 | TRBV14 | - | CASSQGQDGYTF
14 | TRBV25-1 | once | CASSDGTIRAEQFF
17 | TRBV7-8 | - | CASSLKRVRSINQPQHF
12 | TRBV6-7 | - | CASRGRGITIYF
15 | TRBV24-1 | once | CATSDRTTLTDEQFF
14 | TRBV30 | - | CACTQPYTNYGYTF
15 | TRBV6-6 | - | CASSYATDRAYGYTF
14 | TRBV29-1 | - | CSVGEARSVDTQYF
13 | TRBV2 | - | CASSDSFNYGYTF
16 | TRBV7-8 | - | CASSLVVAGGPGELFF
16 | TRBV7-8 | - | CASSSRTEQGRSEQYF
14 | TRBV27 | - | CASSLSGQKVGYTF
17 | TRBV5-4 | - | CASSRILAGLSYNEQFF
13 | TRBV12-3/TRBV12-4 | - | CASSILQGTEAFF
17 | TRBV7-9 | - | CASSLGVTSGAYNEQFF
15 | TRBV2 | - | CASSSQNRDTGELFF
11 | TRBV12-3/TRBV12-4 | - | CASSFVNEQFF
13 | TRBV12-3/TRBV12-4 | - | CASSFTAVDEQYF
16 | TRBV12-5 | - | CASGFSSGLAGNEQFF
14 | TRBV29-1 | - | CSVETRDPPDTQYF
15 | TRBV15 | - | CATSRDWQGQGEQFF
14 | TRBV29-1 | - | CSVARGGADYGYTF
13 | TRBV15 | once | CATSRGTYNEQFF
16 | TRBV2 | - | CASSEPSGGQYNEQFF
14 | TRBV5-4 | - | CASSLVGSTDTQYF
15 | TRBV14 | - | CASSQAWAGANVLTF
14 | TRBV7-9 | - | CASSRGNGNYGYTF
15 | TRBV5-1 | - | CASSVQGPSNSPLHF
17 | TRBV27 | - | CASSLSYGGQGGQPQHF
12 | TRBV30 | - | CAWGTRTDTQYF
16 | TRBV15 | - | CATSRDTTGVNYGYTF
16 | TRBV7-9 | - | CASSLGTGRISYEQYF
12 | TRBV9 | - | CASSVSADTQYF
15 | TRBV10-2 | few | CASRGSGVSYNEQFF
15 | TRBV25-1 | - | CASSHTAANTGELFF
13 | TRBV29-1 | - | CSAQTGTGNTIYF
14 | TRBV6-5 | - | CASSYSSPSYGYTF
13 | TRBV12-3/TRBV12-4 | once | CASSLLGSGVLFF
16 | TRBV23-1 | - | CASSQTGTGCTYGYTF